The next 18 T cell receptor beta chains were all read from a single sample in a study of T-cell reconstitution after alpha-beta-depleted transplantation in children. The library targeted TCRbeta and was prepared with unique molecular identifiers. A single record per CDR3 protein comes from TCRdb applying MiXCR to the PCR reads. The table shows approximately 350,000 distinct CDR3 sequences, with around 10% occurring only once. Material: PBMCs from the stem cell graft donor, obtained from the stem cell graft. The receptor source for this set is a human donor who donated a stem cell graft to a child with acute lymphoblastic leukemia.

This clonotype has a count of ten or more. The chain has TRBV4-3 and TRBJ1-4, with 9 bases identical to TRBD1. CDR3 length: 13 amino acids. V gave up 5 bases and J gave up 7 bases; unmatched junction bases: 2. The V gene's germline CDR1 is LGHNA and CDR2 YSLEER. The CDR3 DNA follows: TGCGCCAGCAGCAGACAGGGGGTTGAAAAACTGTTTTTT. Amino acids: CASSRQGVEKLFF.

The rearrangement uses TRBV7-9 and TRBJ2-6, with 8 bases lining up with TRBD1. CDR1 is SEHNR and CDR2 is FQNEAQ in the germline V gene (reference sequence). This CDR3 is 17 amino acids long. Trimming at V came to 5 bases and at J to 2 bases, leaving 8 bases not matched to a gene. CDR3: CASSPRTGRTGANVLTF. The CDR3 DNA reads TGTGCCAGCAGCCCACGGACAGGGAGAACTGGGGCCAACGTCCTGACTTTC.

J is TRBJ2-3 and V is TRBV12-3 or TRBV12-4, with D possibly matching TRBD1 (5 bases). V was trimmed by 2 bases and J by 0 bases, leaving 15 bases between them. This CDR3 is built from 17 residues. The CDR3 region is CASSLSGFASSTDTQYF. The CDR3 bases are TGTGCCAGCAGTTTATCAGGGTTCGCCTCTAGCACAGATACGCAGTATTTT.

This clonotype was seen repeatedly, ten times or more. The V gene is TRBV29-1, the J gene TRBJ2-5, with TRBD2 identical over 8 bases. The CDR3 spans 13 residues. V was clipped by 5 bases and J by 6 bases; unmatched bases: 8. Germline values: CDR1 SQVTM, CDR2 ANQGSEA. This chain's CDR3 is CSVIWGGGKTQYF. CDR3 nucleotides: TGCAGCGTTATATGGGGCGGGGGGAAGACCCAGTACTTC.

The J gene is TRBJ2-6, the V gene TRBV6-1; unclear D gene. From germline, CDR1 is MNHNS and CDR2 SASEGT. CDR3 length: 15 amino acids. V was shortened by 3 bases and J by 3 bases, with 9 bases between the two germline ends. The CDR3 region has the DNA TGTGCCAGCAGTGAGTTGGGGTTTGGGGCCAACGTCCTGACTTTC. Translating it yields CASSELGFGANVLTF.

The chain couples TRBV29-1 to TRBJ2-7; D possibly corresponds to TRBD2 (6 bases). This CDR3 comprises 13 residues. V was clipped by 7 bases and J by 2 bases, with 15 bases between them. CDR1 and CDR2 from the germline V gene are SQVTM and ANQGSEA. The CDR3: CSGKSGPTYEQYF. The CDR3 DNA follows: TGCAGCGGTAAAAGCGGGCCAACCTACGAGCAGTACTTC.

A few counts support this clonotype. This chain uses TRBV11-3 with TRBJ2-1, with 8 nucleotides matching TRBD2. The V gene's germline CDR1 is SGHNT and CDR2 YENEEA. The CDR3 has 17 residues. V lost 0 bases and J lost 2; bases outside the gene matches: 6. DNA for the CDR3: TGTGCCAGCAGCTTAGATTTCGCGGGAGGCACCTACAATGAGCAGTTCTTC. Protein: CASSLDFAGGTYNEQFF.

The V call is TRBV12-3 or TRBV12-4, the J call TRBJ2-3; no firm D call. The V gene lost 3 bases and the J gene lost 4 bases, with 11 bases spanning the gap. This CDR3 contains 14 residues. The CDR3 region has the DNA TGTGCCAGCAGTTTGATATCGAATGCAGATACGCAGTATTTT. Its translation: CASSLISNADTQYF.

This clonotype was seen a handful of times. The V gene is TRBV7-9, the J gene TRBJ2-7; 9 bases are a match to TRBD1. With 3 bases clipped from V and 1 base from J, the junction kept 4 bases outside the gene matches. Germline V gives CDR1 SEHNR, CDR2 FQNEAQ (reference sequence). This CDR3 is built from 15 residues. The DNA for the CDR3 is TGTGCCAGCAGCTTTCCCGGGACAGGGTCCTACGAGCAGTACTTC. This codes for CASSFPGTGSYEQYF.

This clonotype was counted many times. CDR3: CASSLGTTGGYQETQYF. The CDR3 nucleotides are TGTGCCAGCAGCTTGGGGACAACCGGAGGGTACCAAGAGACCCAGTACTTC. The chain links TRBV5-8 to TRBJ2-5; tentatively, D is TRBD2 (6 bases). CDR3 size: 17 residues. CDR1 is SGHTS and CDR2 is YDEGEE in the germline V gene. V lost 0 bases to trimming and J lost 0 bases, with 15 bases between them.

The chain combines TRBV20-1 with TRBJ1-6; TRBD1 is a possible D gene (5 bases). The V and J ends lost 5 bases and 12 bases respectively, with 14 bases between them. This CDR3 comprises 12 residues. CDR1 is DFQATT, CDR2 SNEGSKA, per germline (reference sequence). The CDR3 sequence: CSAEGTVVPLHF. DNA of the CDR3: TGCAGTGCTGAAGGGACCGTCGTACCCCTCCACTTT.

This clonotype was found many times. V is TRBV4-1 and J is TRBJ1-4, with unresolved D. Trimming shortened V by 1 base and J by 6 bases, and 9 bases separated the two germline ends. There are 14 residues in the CDR3. Per germline, CDR1 MGHRA and CDR2 YSYEKL. The CDR3 here is CASSQGPGDEKLFF. The CDR3 bases are TGCGCCAGCAGCCAAGGCCCAGGTGATGAAAAACTGTTTTTT.

This clonotype was detected a few times. The chain couples TRBV29-1 to TRBJ1-5, with D possibly TRBD1 on 5 matching bases. Germline V lookup: CDR1 SQVTM, CDR2 ANQGSEA. V lost 4 bases and J lost 5, with 12 bases in between. There are 13 residues in the CDR3. The CDR3 protein is CSVAWGRDQPQHF. The CDR3 DNA is TGCAGCGTTGCGTGGGGCAGGGATCAGCCCCAGCATTTT.

The CDR3, as DNA: TGTGCCAGCAGCTTTTCGGGAAAAGAGACCCAGTACTTC. Protein product: CASSFSGKETQYF. The rearrangement links TRBV7-9 to TRBJ2-5; perhaps TRBD2 as D (5 bases). The CDR3 spans 13 residues. CDR1 and CDR2 (germline): SEHNR, FQNEAQ (reference sequence). Trimming pared 3 bases from V and 3 bases from J, leaving 8 bases between.

The chain couples TRBV5-1 to TRBJ2-3; 8 bases map to TRBD2. Germline lookup yields CDR1 SGHRS and CDR2 YFSETQ. This CDR3 is 15 amino acids long. Trimming cost V 6 bases and J 0 bases; bases outside gene matches: 6. The CDR3 protein is CASKGLAASTDTQYF. CDR3 in DNA: TGCGCCAGCAAAGGACTAGCTGCTAGCACAGATACGCAGTATTTT.

The sample holds many counts of this clonotype. The rearrangement joins TRBV5-1 to TRBJ2-1; 14 bases align to TRBD2. The V gene end was trimmed by 4 bases and the J gene end by 8 bases; junction bases not matched to a gene: 11. The germline CDR1 and CDR2 sequences are SGHRS and YFSETQ. CDR3 length: 17 amino acids. The CDR3 DNA reads TGCGCCAGCAGCCCTATGGGACTAGCGGGAGAGTACGATGAGCAGTTCTTC. Translation gives CASSPMGLAGEYDEQFF.

This clonotype was detected ten times or more. The rearrangement links TRBV2 to TRBJ2-3; TRBD2 matches 8 bases. The CDR3 extends over 16 amino acids. The germline CDR1 and CDR2 sequences are SNHLY and FYNNEI. Losses at the gene ends were 7 bases for V and 2 bases for J; bases not matched to a gene: 11. Here the CDR3 DNA reads TGTGCCAGCACGCGGCGAACTAGCGGAGACACAGATACGCAGTATTTT. This gives the protein CASTRRTSGDTDTQYF.

The sample holds a few counts of this clonotype. CDR3 region: CSVRPGEAGELFF. CDR3 sequence (DNA): TGCAGCGTTCGTCCGGGGGAGGCCGGGGAGCTGTTTTTT. The J gene is TRBJ2-2, the V gene TRBV29-1; tentatively, D is TRBD2 (6 bases). Per the germline V gene, CDR1 is SQVTM and CDR2 is ANQGSEA. The CDR3 contains 13 residues. V was clipped by 5 bases and J by 6 bases, with 13 bases between them.